This TCR beta chain emerged from a study of OX40 agonist ivuxolimab in advanced cancers. Using immunoSEQ multiplex PCR, the repertoire was profiled, and TCRdb retains in-frame clones only, with some absent. In the table there are 55,000 to 80,000 clones, 81% of which are singletons. The trim removed 3 bases at V and 2 bases at J, leaving 2 bases unmatched. CDR3 length equals 16 residues. The V gene's germline CDR1 is SGDLS and CDR2 YYNGEE. The starting material was CD4+ or CD8+ T cells sorted from blood, obtained in a trial of the OX40 agonist ivuxolimab. This sequence originates from an adult with an advanced solid tumor such as melanoma, head and neck, liver or kidney cancer. The chain combines TRBV9 with TRBJ2-3; TRBD2 matches at 14 bases. CDR3 bases: TGTGCCAGCAGCGCGGGACTAGCGGGGGCCACAGATACGCAGTATTTT. Its translation: CASSAGLAGATDTQYF.